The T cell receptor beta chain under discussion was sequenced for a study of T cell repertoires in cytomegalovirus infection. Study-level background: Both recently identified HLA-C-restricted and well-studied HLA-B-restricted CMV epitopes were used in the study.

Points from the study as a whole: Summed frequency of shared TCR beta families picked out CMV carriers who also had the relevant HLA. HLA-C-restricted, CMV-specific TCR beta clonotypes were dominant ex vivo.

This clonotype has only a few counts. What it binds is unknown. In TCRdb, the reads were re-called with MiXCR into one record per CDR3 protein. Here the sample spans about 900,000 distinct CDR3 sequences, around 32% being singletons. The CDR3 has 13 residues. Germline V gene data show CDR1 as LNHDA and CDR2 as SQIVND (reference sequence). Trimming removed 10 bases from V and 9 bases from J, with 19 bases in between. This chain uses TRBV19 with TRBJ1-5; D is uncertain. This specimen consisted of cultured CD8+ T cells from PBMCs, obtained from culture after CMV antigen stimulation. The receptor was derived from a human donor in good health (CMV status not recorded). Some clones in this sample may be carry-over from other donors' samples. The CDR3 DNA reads TGTGCCACCACCGGGCCACCTAAGGGGCCCCAGCATTTT. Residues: CATTGPPKGPQHF.